This is a list of T cell receptor beta chains from one sample in a study of T cells in pancreatic ductal adenocarcinoma. The method was immunoSEQ multiplex PCR; TCRdb's version includes in-frame clones alone and lacks a portion of them. The repertoire holds about 30,000 clones, around 94% seen once, with 2.2% in the top ten. The sequencing sample was made of PBMCs. Receptors were obtained from a human donor with pancreatic ductal adenocarcinoma. CDR3s include the opening cysteine and the closing phenylalanine or tryptophan. The order of the fields is CDR3 DNA, CDR3 protein, V gene, D gene, clone size, J gene. D genes are given only for firm matches. Clone size is shown for a subset of rows, as once, few, many or a class of expanded clone.

CDR3nt: TGTGCCAGCAGTGTCCGGGACAGGGGCTTAGAGCAGTACTTC
CDR3aa: CASSVRDRGLEQYF
v_gene: TRBV28
d_gene: TRBD1
abundance: few
j_gene: TRBJ2-7

CDR3nt: TGTGCCAGCAGCACCCCCGGGACAGACGACTATGGCTACACCTTC
CDR3aa: CASSTPGTDDYGYTF
v_gene: TRBV7-9
d_gene: TRBD1
abundance: -
j_gene: TRBJ1-2

CDR3nt: TGTGCCTGGTCCCGTGGAGATGGCTACACCTTC
CDR3aa: CAWSRGDGYTF
v_gene: TRBV30
d_gene: -
abundance: -
j_gene: TRBJ1-2

CDR3nt: TGTGCCAGCAGCTTAGCCGTGAGGCAGGCACCAAGCTATGGCTACACCTTC
CDR3aa: CASSLAVRQAPSYGYTF
v_gene: TRBV7-8
d_gene: -
abundance: -
j_gene: TRBJ1-2

CDR3nt: TGTGCCAGCAGTCAGGACTTGAACACCGGGGAGCTGTTTTTT
CDR3aa: CASSQDLNTGELFF
v_gene: TRBV28
d_gene: -
abundance: -
j_gene: TRBJ2-2

CDR3nt: TGTGCCAGCAGTCCTATCAGAGACAATGAGCAGTTCTTC
CDR3aa: CASSPIRDNEQFF
v_gene: TRBV2
d_gene: -
abundance: -
j_gene: TRBJ2-1

CDR3nt: TGTGCCAGCAGACCGCCCTCGGGACACCCCTACGAGCAGTACTTC
CDR3aa: CASRPPSGHPYEQYF
v_gene: TRBV28
d_gene: -
abundance: -
j_gene: TRBJ2-7

CDR3nt: TGTGCCTGGGCCCTCGGTCAGCGGGAGCTCCGTGAGCAGTTCTTC
CDR3aa: CAWALGQRELREQFF
v_gene: TRBV30
d_gene: TRBD2
abundance: once
j_gene: TRBJ2-1

CDR3nt: TGTGCCAGCAGCTTCATGCCTAGCGGGAGTAAGGATACGCAGTATTTT
CDR3aa: CASSFMPSGSKDTQYF
v_gene: TRBV5-5
d_gene: TRBD2
abundance: -
j_gene: TRBJ2-3

CDR3nt: TGTGCCGTGGGCGCGGAGAGCACAGATACGCAGTATTTT
CDR3aa: CAVGAESTDTQYF
v_gene: TRBV28
d_gene: -
abundance: -
j_gene: TRBJ2-3

CDR3nt: TGTGCCAGCAGCTTATTTAGCCCTAACGACAGGATGAACACTGAAGCTTTCTTT
CDR3aa: CASSLFSPNDRMNTEAFF
v_gene: TRBV7-2
d_gene: -
abundance: -
j_gene: TRBJ1-1

CDR3nt: TGTGCCAGCAGCCGTGGGGGACAGGGGGGAGAGACCCAGTACTTC
CDR3aa: CASSRGGQGGETQYF
v_gene: TRBV11-1
d_gene: TRBD1
abundance: -
j_gene: TRBJ2-5

CDR3nt: TGTGCCAGCAGCTTAGCGCTGGGAGGGGGTAGGACTGAAGCTTTCTTT
CDR3aa: CASSLALGGGRTEAFF
v_gene: TRBV7-8
d_gene: -
abundance: once
j_gene: TRBJ1-1

CDR3nt: TGTGCCAGCAGCGAGGGACCGAACACAGATACGCAGTATTTT
CDR3aa: CASSEGPNTDTQYF
v_gene: TRBV5-4
d_gene: -
abundance: -
j_gene: TRBJ2-3

CDR3nt: TGTGCCAGCAGCCAAGAGGGGACTTTCGGCGGGGCCTACGAGCAGTACTTC
CDR3aa: CASSQEGTFGGAYEQYF
v_gene: TRBV4-2
d_gene: -
abundance: -
j_gene: TRBJ2-7

CDR3nt: TGTGCCAGCAGTTTGCCAGGGACCACCATATATTTT
CDR3aa: CASSLPGTTIYF
v_gene: TRBV28
d_gene: -
abundance: -
j_gene: TRBJ1-3

CDR3nt: TGTGCCAGCTCATCGGGACTTCAACGGGACGGCTATGGCTACACCTTC
CDR3aa: CASSSGLQRDGYGYTF
v_gene: TRBV18
d_gene: -
abundance: few
j_gene: TRBJ1-2

CDR3nt: TGTGCCAGCAAGGAGGGGGGCTCAGGGGAGGAGACCCAGTACTTC
CDR3aa: CASKEGGSGEETQYF
v_gene: TRBV2
d_gene: -
abundance: -
j_gene: TRBJ2-5

CDR3nt: TGTGCCAGCAGCCAACCACTAACGGGACGGCTGAACACCGGGGAGCTGTTTTTT
CDR3aa: CASSQPLTGRLNTGELFF
v_gene: TRBV14
d_gene: -
abundance: -
j_gene: TRBJ2-2

CDR3nt: TGTGCCAGCAGCTTTCGTAGCGGGAGGGATACGCAGTATTTT
CDR3aa: CASSFRSGRDTQYF
v_gene: TRBV7-2
d_gene: TRBD2
abundance: -
j_gene: TRBJ2-3

CDR3nt: TGTGCCAGTAGAACAGGGGCTGGTGAGCAGTACTTC
CDR3aa: CASRTGAGEQYF
v_gene: TRBV10-3
d_gene: TRBD1
abundance: -
j_gene: TRBJ2-7

CDR3nt: TGTGCCACCAGCAGGGGAAGGACAGATACGCAGTATTTT
CDR3aa: CATSRGRTDTQYF
v_gene: TRBV15
d_gene: -
abundance: -
j_gene: TRBJ2-3

CDR3nt: TGTGCCATCAGTGAGTATGGCAGGGGGAATGAAAAACTGTTTTTT
CDR3aa: CAISEYGRGNEKLFF
v_gene: TRBV10-3
d_gene: TRBD1
abundance: -
j_gene: TRBJ1-4

CDR3nt: TGTGCCAGCAGCCAAGCGGGAGGAGGGAATGAGCAGTTCTTC
CDR3aa: CASSQAGGGNEQFF
v_gene: TRBV7-3
d_gene: TRBD2
abundance: -
j_gene: TRBJ2-1

CDR3nt: TGTGCCAGCAGCTTGACTAGCCCCAATGAGCAGTTCTTC
CDR3aa: CASSLTSPNEQFF
v_gene: TRBV7-9
d_gene: TRBD2
abundance: -
j_gene: TRBJ2-1

CDR3nt: TGCGCCAGCAGCCCCGGTGGGGGATATCAGCCCCAGCATTTT
CDR3aa: CASSPGGGYQPQHF
v_gene: TRBV5-1
d_gene: -
abundance: -
j_gene: TRBJ1-5

CDR3nt: TGTGCCAGCAGCTTAGCGGCAGACAGGCCATCCTACAATGAGCAGTTCTTC
CDR3aa: CASSLAADRPSYNEQFF
v_gene: TRBV7-2
d_gene: -
abundance: once
j_gene: TRBJ2-1

CDR3nt: TGTGCCAGCACGAAGGATATCGGGGAGCTGTTTTTT
CDR3aa: CASTKDIGELFF
v_gene: TRBV2
d_gene: -
abundance: -
j_gene: TRBJ2-2